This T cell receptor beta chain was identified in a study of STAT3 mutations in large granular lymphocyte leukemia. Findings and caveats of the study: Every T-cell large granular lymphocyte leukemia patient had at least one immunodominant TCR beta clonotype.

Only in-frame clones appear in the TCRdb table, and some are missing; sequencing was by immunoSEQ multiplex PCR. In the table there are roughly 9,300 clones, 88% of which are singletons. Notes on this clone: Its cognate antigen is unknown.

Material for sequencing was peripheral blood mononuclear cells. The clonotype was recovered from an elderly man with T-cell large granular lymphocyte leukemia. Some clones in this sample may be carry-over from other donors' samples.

CDR3 DNA sequence: TGTGCCAGCAGTTCGCCGTGGGCCTCCGAGTTGAATGGCTACACCTTC. It is translated as CASSSPWASELNGYTF. J is TRBJ1-2 and V is TRBV6-5; no reliable D call. The ends were cut back, 4 bases at V and 6 bases at J, with 21 bases in the middle. There are 16 residues in the CDR3. Germline CDR1 and CDR2: MNHEY and SVGAGI.